This T cell receptor (beta chain) was sequenced for a study of blood T cell repertoires in COVID-19. Overall study: COVID-19 samples, acute and convalescent, were from the United States, Italy and Spain.

Assay: immunoSEQ multiplex PCR; the TCRdb copy retains only in-frame clones and omits some. This sample has approximately 130,000 clones, with about four fifths found just once. The germline V gene has CDR1 LNHDA and CDR2 SQIVND (reference sequence). The CDR3 consists of 15 residues. The V and J ends lost 5 bases and 4 bases, in that order; junction bases with no gene match: 6. The table lists this clone with a few counts. The chain is built from TRBV19 and TRBJ1-3, with 9 positions matching TRBD1. Sequencing input: peripheral blood. The sequence derives from a man aged 40-49 years with active or convalescent COVID-19. CDR3 sequence: CASSDTGGRGNTIYF. CDR3 DNA: TGTGCCAGTAGTGATACAGGGGGCAGAGGAAACACCATATATTTT.